The clone carrying this T cell receptor beta chain was seen a single time. The sample belongs to a study of CD8+ T cells in alopecia areata. Treatment of the sample: oral pan-JAK inhibitor, 5-10 mg twice daily. Extracted from the samples, RNA was reverse transcribed into cDNA to serve as the sequencing template. Data came from immunoSEQ multiplex PCR; TCRdb stores just in-frame clones and leaves some out. The sample records approximately 140,000 clones, roughly 80% being singletons. The CDR3 consists of 14 residues. CDR1 and CDR2 from the germline V gene are LNHDA and SQIVND (reference sequence). The V end lost 7 bases, the J end lost 4 bases, and 15 bases lay between the germline ends.

Here the sequenced sample was CD8+ T cells sorted from blood, taken at week 4, from a patient treated with tofacitinib. The chain carries TRBV19 and TRBJ2-3; D gene uncertain. The TCR was taken from a human donor with alopecia areata. In DNA form, the CDR3 reads TGTGCCAGTAAGATCGGTCACGCACCAGATACGCAGTATTTT. Translated, it gives CASKIGHAPDTQYF.